What follows are 17 T cell receptor beta chains derived from one specimen sequenced in a study of T-cell reconstitution after alpha-beta-depleted transplantation in children (dated by TCRdb to 2016 to 2017). Library preparation used PCR. These reads were obtained on an Illumina HiSeq 2500. Molecular barcoding was employed in the preparation of TCR libraries, with unique molecular identifiers being used to normalize TCRbeta repertoire quantification. TCRdb reran the public reads through fastp at Q25 and MiXCR, keeping productive beta chains. Each CDR3 protein gets just one entry, which takes the most common genes and DNA from the rows behind it. This sample gives approximately 400,000 distinct CDR3 sequences in total; roughly 15% of them show up just once. Under 30% of the sample rests with the top ten. In light of the paper, this sample's treatment or condition label describes: allogeneic hematopoietic cell transplantation with graft depleted of TCRalphabeta T cells and CD19 B cells.

The specimen was PBMCs, mostly from graft donor cells, collected 360 days after TCRalphabeta/CD19-depleted stem cell transplant. These receptors were taken from a boy under three years old who had a stem cell transplant for Wiskott-Aldrich syndrome, so the T cells may come from the graft donor.

This rearrangement joins TRBV24-1 to TRBJ2-3, with TRBD2 matching over 7 bases. The CDR3 extends over 14 amino acids. Losses at the gene ends were 5 bases for V and 5 bases for J; bases not matched to a gene: 6. CDR1 is KGHDR, CDR2 SFDVKD, per germline. CDR3 region: CATSGRGSVDTQYF. The CDR3 nucleotides are TGTGCCACCAGTGGCCGCGGGAGTGTAGATACGCAGTATTTT.

The chain couples TRBV4-1 to TRBJ2-5; a possible D gene is TRBD1 (6 bases). Per germline, CDR1 MGHRA and CDR2 YSYEKL. With 4 bases removed from V and 4 bases from J, the gap between germline ends came to 16 bases. The CDR3 spans 15 residues. The CDR3 nucleotides read TGCGCCAGCAGCCCAAGGACAGCTAGTACAGAGACCCAGTACTTC. Translation: CASSPRTASTETQYF.

This clonotype occurred a few times. The V and J genes are TRBV24-1 and TRBJ1-2, with D possibly being TRBD1 (5 bases). The CDR3 extends over 15 amino acids. The V end lost 4 bases, the J end lost 5 bases, and 16 bases lay between the germline ends. The germline V gene has CDR1 KGHDR and CDR2 SFDVKD. This CDR3 reads CATSDPGTAAYGYTF. Here the CDR3 DNA reads TGTGCCACCAGTGACCCCGGGACGGCGGCTTATGGCTACACCTTC.

The chain links TRBV14 to TRBJ2-1; 12 bases align to TRBD2. The CDR3 totals 20 residues. The germline CDR1 and CDR2 sequences are SGHDN and FVKESK. Trimming took 1 base from V and 4 from J; bases not matched to a gene: 14. CDR3 in amino acids: CASSQASGRTSGNPYNEQFF. In DNA, the CDR3 is TGTGCCAGCAGCCAAGCCTCCGGGAGGACTAGCGGGAACCCATACAATGAGCAGTTCTTC.

The genes are TRBV10-3 and TRBJ2-1, with D possibly TRBD2 on 6 matching bases. The germline CDR1 and CDR2 sequences are ENHRY and SYGVKD. V was pared by 10 bases and J by 8 bases, with 18 bases between. CDR3 length: 13 amino acids. CDR3 coding DNA: TGTGCCACGCCTAGCGAGGACATGGATGAGCAGTTCTTC. Its protein is CATPSEDMDEQFF.

The chain recombines TRBV21-1 with TRBJ1-6; the table's D call, TRBD1, was not checked against the DNA. TRBV21-1 constitutes a pseudogene. The CDR3 runs to 14 residues. The CDR3: CASSEGQGNSPLHF. The CDR3 nucleotides read TGTGCCAGCAGCGAGGGACAGGGAAATTCACCCCTCCACTTT.

In this sample, this clonotype turned up a few times. The CDR3 loop reads CASSPPGTVNTGELFF. The CDR3 coding sequence is TGTGCCAGCAGTCCCCCCGGGACAGTTAACACCGGGGAGCTGTTTTTT. The genes are TRBV12-3 or TRBV12-4 and TRBJ2-2; 7 nucleotides line up with TRBD1. The CDR3 totals 16 residues. V lost 5 bases to trimming and J lost 2 bases; unmatched junction nucleotides: 8.

This clonotype has just a few counts. This chain uses TRBV20-1 with TRBJ2-2; D gene unclear. The CDR3 runs 14 residues. The ends were cut back, 1 base at V and 4 bases at J, with 10 bases in the middle. Germline V gene lookup returns CDR1 DFQATT and CDR2 SNEGSKA (reference sequence). CDR3 residues: CSARAPFGTGELFF. The CDR3, as DNA: TGCAGTGCTAGAGCGCCGTTTGGCACCGGGGAGCTGTTTTTT.

The V and J genes are TRBV5-1 and TRBJ2-5; D is ambiguous. CDR3 length equals 16 residues. The V gene lost 0 bases and the J gene lost 1 base, with 13 bases spanning the gap. CDR1 is SGHRS and CDR2 is YFSETQ in the germline V gene. CDR3: CASSLVPSLTQETQYF. CDR3 sequence (DNA): TGCGCCAGCAGCTTGGTACCTAGTCTAACCCAAGAGACCCAGTACTTC. The variable domain in full, completed from reference TRBV5-1 and TRBJ2-5, reads KAGVTQTPRYLIKTRGQQVTLSCSPISGHRSVSWYQQTPGQGLQFLFEYFSETQRNKGNFPGRFSGRQFSNSRSEMNVSTLELGDSALYLCASSLVPSLTQETQYFGPGTRLLVL.

V and J are TRBV2 and TRBJ2-1, with unresolved D. The CDR3 has 11 amino acids. The V end lost 8 bases, the J end lost 6 bases, and 8 bases lay between the germline ends. The germline V gene encodes CDR1 SNHLY and CDR2 FYNNEI. CDR3: CASGVSNEQFF. CDR3 coding DNA: TGTGCCAGCGGCGTGAGCAATGAGCAGTTCTTC.

Concerning this clonotype: Germline and junction disagree at one end, which may indicate a read error. CDR3 protein: CVSKGWRGGRDTQYF. The CDR3 DNA follows: TGTGTCAGCAAGGGTTGGCGGGGGGGCCGAGATACGCAGTATTTT. The rearrangement links TRBV6-2 or TRBV6-3 to TRBJ2-3; 9 nucleotides agree with TRBD2. Germline V lookup: CDR1 MNHEY, CDR2 SVGEGT. This CDR3 has 15 amino acids.

A few counts support this clonotype. The rearrangement uses TRBV24-1 and TRBJ2-5; D is unresolved. V shed 0 bases and J shed 1 base, with 11 bases lying between them. The CDR3 sequence is 16 residues long. Germline CDR1 and CDR2: KGHDR and SFDVKD. The CDR3 protein is CATSDLRSGAQETQYF. CDR3 bases: TGTGCCACCAGTGATTTGCGCTCAGGAGCCCAAGAGACCCAGTACTTC.

The rearrangement uses TRBV4-3 and TRBJ2-2; D gene ambiguous. The CDR3 contains 15 residues. Germline V gives CDR1 LGHNA, CDR2 YSLEER. V was trimmed by 2 bases and J by 1 base, leaving 8 bases between them. CDR3 DNA: TGCGCCAGCAGCCAAACTCCTCGGAACACCGGGGAGCTGTTTTTT. Translating gives CASSQTPRNTGELFF.

V and J are TRBV12-3 or TRBV12-4 and TRBJ2-7; D may be TRBD2 (7 bases). This CDR3 contains 14 residues. V was pared by 7 bases and J by 4 bases, with 17 bases between. In DNA, the CDR3 is TGTGCCAGCACCCGTGACGGGGGGCGATACGAGCAGTACTTC. Its translation: CASTRDGGRYEQYF.

The chain is built from TRBV12-3 or TRBV12-4 and TRBJ2-7; no reliable D call. Trimming removed 3 bases at V and 2 bases at J, with 8 bases between. The CDR3 runs to 13 residues. CDR3 sequence reads: CASSFNSTYEQYF. The CDR3 nucleotides read TGTGCCAGCAGTTTTAACAGTACCTACGAGCAGTACTTC.

The V and J genes are TRBV20-1 and TRBJ2-3; no clear D. Germline V gene sequence: CDR1 DFQATT, CDR2 SNEGSKA (reference sequence). Trimming stripped 4 bases from V and 2 bases from J, with 19 bases between. The CDR3 is 16 residues long. The CDR3 spells CSAIVAHLSHTDTQYF. The CDR3 DNA reads TGCAGTGCTATCGTCGCGCATCTTTCCCACACAGATACGCAGTATTTT.

In this sample, this clonotype turned up a few times. The J gene is TRBJ2-3, the V gene TRBV3-1, with D possibly matching TRBD2 (6 bases). In germline, CDR1 is LGHDT, CDR2 YNNKEL (reference sequence). The ends were cut back, 2 bases at V and 1 base at J, with 13 bases in the middle. This CDR3 comprises 16 residues. In DNA, the CDR3 is TGTGCCAGCAGCCAACCCGCCGGGAGCCGCACAGATACGCAGTATTTT. This sequence encodes CASSQPAGSRTDTQYF.